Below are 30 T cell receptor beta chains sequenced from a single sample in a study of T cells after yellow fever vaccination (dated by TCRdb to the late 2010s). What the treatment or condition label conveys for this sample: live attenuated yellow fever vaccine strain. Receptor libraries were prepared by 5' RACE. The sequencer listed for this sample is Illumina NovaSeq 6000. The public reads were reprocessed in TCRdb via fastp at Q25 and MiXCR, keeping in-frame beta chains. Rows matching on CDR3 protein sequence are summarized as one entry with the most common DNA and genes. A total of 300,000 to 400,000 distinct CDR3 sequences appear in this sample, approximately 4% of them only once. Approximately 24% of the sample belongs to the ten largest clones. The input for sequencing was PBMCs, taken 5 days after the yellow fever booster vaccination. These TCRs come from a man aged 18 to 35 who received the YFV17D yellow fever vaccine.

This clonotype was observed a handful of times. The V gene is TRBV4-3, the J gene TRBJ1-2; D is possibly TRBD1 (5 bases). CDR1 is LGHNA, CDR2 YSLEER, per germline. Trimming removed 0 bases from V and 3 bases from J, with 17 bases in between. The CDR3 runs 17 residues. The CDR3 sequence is CASSQEVEGIYDYGYTF. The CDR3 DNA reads TGCGCCAGCAGCCAAGAGGTCGAGGGGATTTATGACTATGGCTACACCTTC.

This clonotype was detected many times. CDR3 residues: CASSQGAGPGEQYF. CDR3 DNA sequence: TGCGCCAGCAGCCAAGGGGCAGGGCCGGGCGAGCAGTACTTC. The chain uses TRBV4-3 and TRBJ2-7; D may be TRBD1 (5 bases). Trimming removed 1 base from V and 6 bases from J, with 13 bases in between. CDR1 and CDR2 from the germline V gene are LGHNA and YSLEER. CDR3 length: 14 residues.

CDR3 in DNA: TGCAGTGCTAGAAACGGGGAAAGCTCCTACGAGCAGTACGTC. Its protein is CSARNGESSYEQYV. The genes are TRBV20-1 and TRBJ2-7, with D possibly matching TRBD2 (5 bases). V was pared by 2 bases and J by 0 bases, with 11 bases between. The germline V gene has CDR1 DFQATT and CDR2 SNEGSKA (reference sequence). There are 14 residues in the CDR3.

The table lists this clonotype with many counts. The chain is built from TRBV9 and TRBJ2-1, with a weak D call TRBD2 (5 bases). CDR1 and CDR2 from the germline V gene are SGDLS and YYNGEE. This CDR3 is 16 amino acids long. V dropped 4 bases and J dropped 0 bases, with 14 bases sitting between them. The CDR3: CASSLLFSVSYNEQFF. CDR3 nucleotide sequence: TGTGCCAGCAGCCTGCTTTTTAGCGTCTCCTACAATGAGCAGTTCTTC.

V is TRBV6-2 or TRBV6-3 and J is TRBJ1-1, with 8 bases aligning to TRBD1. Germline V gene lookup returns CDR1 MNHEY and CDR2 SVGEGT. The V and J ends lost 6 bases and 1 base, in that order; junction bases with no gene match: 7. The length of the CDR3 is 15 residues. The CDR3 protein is CASRPNRGWNTEAFF. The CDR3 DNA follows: TGTGCCAGCAGACCCAACAGGGGGTGGAACACTGAAGCTTTCTTT.

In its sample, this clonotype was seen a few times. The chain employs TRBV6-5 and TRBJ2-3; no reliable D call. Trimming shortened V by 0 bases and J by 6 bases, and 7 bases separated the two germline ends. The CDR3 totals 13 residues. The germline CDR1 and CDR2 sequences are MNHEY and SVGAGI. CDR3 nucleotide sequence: TGTGCCAGCAGTTACTCGAAGGGTGATACGCAGTATTTT. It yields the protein CASSYSKGDTQYF.

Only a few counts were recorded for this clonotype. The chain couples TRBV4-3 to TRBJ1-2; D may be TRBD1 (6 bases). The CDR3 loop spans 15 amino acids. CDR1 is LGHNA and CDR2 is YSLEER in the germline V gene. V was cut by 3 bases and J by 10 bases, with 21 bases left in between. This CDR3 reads CASSQEDSYPMDYTF. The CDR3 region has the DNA TGCGCCAGCAGCCAGGAGGACAGCTACCCTATGGACTACACCTTC.

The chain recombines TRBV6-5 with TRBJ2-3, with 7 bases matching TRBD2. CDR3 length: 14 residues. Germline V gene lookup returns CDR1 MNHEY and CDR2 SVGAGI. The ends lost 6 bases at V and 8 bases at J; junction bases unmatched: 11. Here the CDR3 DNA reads TGTGCCAGCAGGCCCTCCCGACTAGCCCCTACGCAGTATTTT. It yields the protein CASRPSRLAPTQYF.

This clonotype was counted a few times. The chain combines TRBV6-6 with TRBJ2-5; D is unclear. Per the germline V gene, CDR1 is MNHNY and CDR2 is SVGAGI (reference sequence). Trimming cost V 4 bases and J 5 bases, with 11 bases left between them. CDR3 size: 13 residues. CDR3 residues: CASSSHSWETQYF. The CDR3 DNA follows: TGTGCCAGCAGTTCCCACAGCTGGGAGACCCAGTACTTC.

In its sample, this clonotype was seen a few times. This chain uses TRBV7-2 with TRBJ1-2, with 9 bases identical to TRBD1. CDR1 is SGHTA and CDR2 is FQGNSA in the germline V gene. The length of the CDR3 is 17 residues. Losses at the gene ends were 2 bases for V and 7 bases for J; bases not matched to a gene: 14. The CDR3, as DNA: TGTGCCAGCAGCTTATCGCGGGACAGGGCCCTATCGTTTGGCTACACCTTC. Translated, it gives CASSLSRDRALSFGYTF. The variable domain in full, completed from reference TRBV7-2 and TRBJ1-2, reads GAGVSQSPSNKVTEKGKDVELRCDPISGHTALYWYRQSLGQGLEFLIYFQGNSAPDKSGLPSDRFSAERTGGSVSTLTIQRTQQEDSAVYLCASSLSRDRALSFGYTFGSGTRLTVV.

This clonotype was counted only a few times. In DNA, the CDR3 is TGCGCCAGCAGCCAAGAACTGGCTTTCGGCTACACCTTC. Protein sequence: CASSQELAFGYTF. The J gene is TRBJ1-2, the V gene TRBV4-1; no definite D call. Germline V gives CDR1 MGHRA, CDR2 YSYEKL. Trimming stripped 0 bases from V and 8 bases from J, with 10 bases between. The CDR3 loop spans 13 amino acids.

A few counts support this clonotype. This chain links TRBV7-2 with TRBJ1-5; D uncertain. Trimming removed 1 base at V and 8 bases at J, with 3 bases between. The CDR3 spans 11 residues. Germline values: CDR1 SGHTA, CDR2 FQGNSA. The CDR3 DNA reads TGTGCCAGCAGCTTAGGGGAGCCCCAGCATTTT. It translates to CASSLGEPQHF.

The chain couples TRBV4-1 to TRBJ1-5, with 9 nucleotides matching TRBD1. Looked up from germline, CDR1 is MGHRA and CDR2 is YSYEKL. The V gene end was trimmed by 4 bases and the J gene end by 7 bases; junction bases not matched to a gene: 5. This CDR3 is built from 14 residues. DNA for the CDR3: TGCGCCAGCAGCCCGGACAGGGGAGGCCAGCCCCAGCATTTT. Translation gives CASSPDRGGQPQHF.

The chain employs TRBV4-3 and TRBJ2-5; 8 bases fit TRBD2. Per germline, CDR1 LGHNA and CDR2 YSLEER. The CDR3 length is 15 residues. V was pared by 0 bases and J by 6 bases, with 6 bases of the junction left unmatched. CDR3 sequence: CASSQDLSGGKTQYF. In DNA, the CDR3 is TGCGCCAGCAGCCAAGATCTCAGCGGGGGCAAGACCCAGTACTTC.

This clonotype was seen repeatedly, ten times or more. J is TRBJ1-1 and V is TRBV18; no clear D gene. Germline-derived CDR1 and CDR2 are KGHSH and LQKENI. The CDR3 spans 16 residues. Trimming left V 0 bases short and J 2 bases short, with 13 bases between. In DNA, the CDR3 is TGTGCCAGCTCACCACCTGGTAATTTCCCCAACACTGAAGCTTTCTTT. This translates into CASSPPGNFPNTEAFF.

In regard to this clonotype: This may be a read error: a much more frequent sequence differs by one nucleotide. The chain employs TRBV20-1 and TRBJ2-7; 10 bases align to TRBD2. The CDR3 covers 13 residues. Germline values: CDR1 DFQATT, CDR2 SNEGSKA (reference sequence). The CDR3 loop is CCARASGGYEQYV. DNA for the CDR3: TGCTGTGCTAGAGCTAGCGGGGGCTACGAGCAGTACGTC.

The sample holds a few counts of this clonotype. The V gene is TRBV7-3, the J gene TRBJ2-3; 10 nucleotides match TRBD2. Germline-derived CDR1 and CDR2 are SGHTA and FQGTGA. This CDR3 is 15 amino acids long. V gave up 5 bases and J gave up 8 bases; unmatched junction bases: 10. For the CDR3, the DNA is TGTGCCAGCAGCAATAGCGGGGGGCCTTGGGGTACGCAGTATTTT. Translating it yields CASSNSGGPWGTQYF.

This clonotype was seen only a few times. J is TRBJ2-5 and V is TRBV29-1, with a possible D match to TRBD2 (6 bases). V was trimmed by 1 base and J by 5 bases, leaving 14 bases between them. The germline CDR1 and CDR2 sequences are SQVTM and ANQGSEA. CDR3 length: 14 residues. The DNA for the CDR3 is TGCAGCGTTGAAGGAGGGACTGCCGATGAGACCCAGTACTTC. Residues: CSVEGGTADETQYF.

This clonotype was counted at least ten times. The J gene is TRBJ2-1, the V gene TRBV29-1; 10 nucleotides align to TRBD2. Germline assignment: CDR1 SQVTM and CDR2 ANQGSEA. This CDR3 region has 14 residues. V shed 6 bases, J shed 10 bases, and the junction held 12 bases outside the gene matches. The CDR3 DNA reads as TGCAGCGTGGTACTGGGAAGCGGGGGGGCCGAGCAGTTCTTC. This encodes CSVVLGSGGAEQFF.

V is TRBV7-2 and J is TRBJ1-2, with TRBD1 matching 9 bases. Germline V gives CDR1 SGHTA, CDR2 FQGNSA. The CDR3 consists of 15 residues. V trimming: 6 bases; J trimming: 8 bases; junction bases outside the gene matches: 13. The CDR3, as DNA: TGTGCCAGCAGTTCCGGTCCGGGACAGGGATGGGGCTACACCTTC. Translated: CASSSGPGQGWGYTF.

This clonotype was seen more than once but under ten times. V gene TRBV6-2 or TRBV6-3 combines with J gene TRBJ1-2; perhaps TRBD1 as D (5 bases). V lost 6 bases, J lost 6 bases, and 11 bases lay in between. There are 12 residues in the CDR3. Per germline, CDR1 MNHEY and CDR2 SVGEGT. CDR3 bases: TGTGCCAGCAGAAATAGGGGCAATGGCTACACCTTC. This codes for CASRNRGNGYTF.

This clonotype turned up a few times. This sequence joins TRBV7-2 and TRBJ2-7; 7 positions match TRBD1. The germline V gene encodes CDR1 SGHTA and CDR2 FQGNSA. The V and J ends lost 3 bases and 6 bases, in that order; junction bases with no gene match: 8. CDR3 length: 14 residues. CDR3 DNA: TGTGCCAGCAGCTTGGGGACAGAATATGGCGAGCAGTACGTC. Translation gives CASSLGTEYGEQYV.

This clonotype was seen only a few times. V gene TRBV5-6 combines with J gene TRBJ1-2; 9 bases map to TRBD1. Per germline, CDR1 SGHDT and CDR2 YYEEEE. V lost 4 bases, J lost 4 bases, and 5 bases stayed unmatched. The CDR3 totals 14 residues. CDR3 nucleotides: TGTGCCAGCAGCACAGGGGGCAGACCCTATGGCTACACCTTC. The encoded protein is CASSTGGRPYGYTF.

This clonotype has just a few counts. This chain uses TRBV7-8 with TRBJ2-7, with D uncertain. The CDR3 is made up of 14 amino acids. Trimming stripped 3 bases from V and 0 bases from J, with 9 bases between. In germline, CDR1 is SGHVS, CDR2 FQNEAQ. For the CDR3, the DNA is TGTGCCAGCAGCTTTGGTCCTCGCTCCTACGAGCAGTACGTC. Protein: CASSFGPRSYEQYV.

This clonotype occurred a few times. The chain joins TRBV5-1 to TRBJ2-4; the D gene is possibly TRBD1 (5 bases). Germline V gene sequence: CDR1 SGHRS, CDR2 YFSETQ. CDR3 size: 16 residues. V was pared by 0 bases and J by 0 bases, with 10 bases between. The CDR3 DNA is TGCGCCAGCAGCTTGGCCGACAGTCTAGCCAAAAACATTCAGTACTTC. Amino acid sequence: CASSLADSLAKNIQYF. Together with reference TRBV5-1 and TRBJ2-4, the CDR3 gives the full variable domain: KAGVTQTPRYLIKTRGQQVTLSCSPISGHRSVSWYQQTPGQGLQFLFEYFSETQRNKGNFPGRFSGRQFSNSRSEMNVSTLELGDSALYLCASSLADSLAKNIQYFGAGTRLSVL.

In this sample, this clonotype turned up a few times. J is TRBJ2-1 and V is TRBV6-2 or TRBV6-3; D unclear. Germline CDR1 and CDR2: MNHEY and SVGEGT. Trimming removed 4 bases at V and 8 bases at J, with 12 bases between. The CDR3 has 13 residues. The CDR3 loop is CASSLGPNYEQFF. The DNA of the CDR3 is TGTGCCAGCAGTTTAGGACCGAACTATGAGCAGTTCTTC.

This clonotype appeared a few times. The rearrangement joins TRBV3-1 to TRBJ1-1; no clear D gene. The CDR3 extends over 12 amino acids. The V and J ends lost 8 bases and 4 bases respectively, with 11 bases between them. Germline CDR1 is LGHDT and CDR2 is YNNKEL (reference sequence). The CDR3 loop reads CASSVGRTEAFF. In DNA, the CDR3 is TGTGCCAGCTCGGTAGGTCGCACTGAAGCTTTCTTT.

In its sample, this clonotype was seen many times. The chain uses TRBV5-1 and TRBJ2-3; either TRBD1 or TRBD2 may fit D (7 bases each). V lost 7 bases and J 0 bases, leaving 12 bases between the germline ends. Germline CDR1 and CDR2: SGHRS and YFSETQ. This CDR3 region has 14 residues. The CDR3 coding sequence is TGCGCCAGCGTCAGGGGGGGGAGCACAGATACGCAGTATTTT. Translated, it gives CASVRGGSTDTQYF.

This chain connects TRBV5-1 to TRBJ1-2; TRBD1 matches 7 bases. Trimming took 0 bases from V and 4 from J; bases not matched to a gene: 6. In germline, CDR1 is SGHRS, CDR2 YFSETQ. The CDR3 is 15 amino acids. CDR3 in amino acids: CASSLESGGGYGYTF. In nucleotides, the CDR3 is TGCGCCAGCAGCTTGGAGTCAGGGGGTGGCTATGGCTACACCTTC.

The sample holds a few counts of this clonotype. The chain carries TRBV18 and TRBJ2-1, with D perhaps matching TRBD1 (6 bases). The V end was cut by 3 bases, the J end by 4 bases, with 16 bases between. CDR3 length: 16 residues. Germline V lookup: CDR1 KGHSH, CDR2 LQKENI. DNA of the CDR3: TGTGCCAGCTCACCTTTTGCAGGGGTAACTTACAATGAGCAGTTCTTC. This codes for CASSPFAGVTYNEQFF.